This T cell receptor (beta chain) was sequenced in a study of blood T cell repertoires in COVID-19. Per the authors' pipeline: Estimation of nucleated cell counts relied on the amplification of reference gene primers. Assay used: immunoSEQ multiplex PCR; TCRdb lists only in-frame clones, some missing. From that table come the V and J calls and clone size; the DNA was used to work out D and trimming. The sample records roughly 160,000 clones, around four fifths being singletons. Patients in Seattle were enrolled during active infection, then followed longitudinally. Unmatched junction bases numbered 8, after V lost 9 bases and J lost 6 bases. The V gene's germline CDR1 is ENHRY and CDR2 SYGVKD. The length of the CDR3 is 13 residues.

Specimen: peripheral blood. The source is a woman at least 80 years old with COVID-19, enrolled during active disease. The chain carries TRBV10-3 and TRBJ1-2; the match to TRBD1 covers 9 bases. The CDR3 DNA follows: TGTGCCATGGGGGGACAGGGAAGAAATGGCTACACCTTC. Amino acids: CAMGGQGRNGYTF.